The 14 T cell receptor beta chains below all came from one sample that was sequenced in a study of cytomegalovirus exposure and HLA in healthy donors. Both 60 Vbeta primers and 13 Jbeta primers went into the PCR. Generated by immunoSEQ multiplex PCR, the TCRdb table keeps only in-frame clones and is missing some. The sample contains approximately 200,000 clones, 82% of which appear only once. Sequenced input: PBMCs. Receptor source: a boy between 2 and 10 years old in good health and CMV-seronegative.

This clone was observed a few times. V and J are TRBV11-2 and TRBJ1-2; no clear D gene. CDR1 and CDR2 from the germline V gene are SGHAT and FQNNGV. The CDR3 length is 16 residues. V lost 5 bases and J 2 bases, leaving 18 bases between the germline ends. CDR3 bases: TGTGCCAGCAGCCGACTAAGGTCTACAGAAAACTATGGCTACACCTTC. Its protein is CASSRLRSTENYGYTF.

The rearrangement links TRBV4-1 to TRBJ2-7; the D gene is possibly TRBD2 (6 bases). This CDR3 has 17 residues. CDR1 is MGHRA, CDR2 YSYEKL, per germline. V was clipped by 3 bases and J by 2 bases, with 20 bases between them. CDR3 coding DNA: TGCGCCAGCAGCCAGAGGGAGGCCCCTACGGGACCCTACGAGCAGTACTTC. This gives the protein CASSQREAPTGPYEQYF.

V and J are TRBV13 and TRBJ1-2; D unresolved. The CDR3 spans 13 residues. V dropped 6 bases and J dropped 6 bases, with 14 bases sitting between them. Germline CDR1 is PRHDT and CDR2 is FYEKMQ (reference sequence). CDR3 DNA: TGTGCCAGCAGTAGGAGCGGGAGTGATGGCTACACCTTC. This codes for CASSRSGSDGYTF.

This chain joins TRBV5-1 and TRBJ1-2; tentative D call: TRBD1 (6 bases). Per germline, CDR1 SGHRS and CDR2 YFSETQ. V was cut by 4 bases and J by 6 bases, with 19 bases left in between. The CDR3 is made up of 15 amino acids. CDR3 residues: CASSPQGQGMNGYTF. The DNA for the CDR3 is TGCGCCAGCAGCCCCCAGGGGCAGGGAATGAATGGCTACACCTTC. Full variable domain (missing parts from reference TRBV5-1 and TRBJ1-2): KAGVTQTPRYLIKTRGQQVTLSCSPISGHRSVSWYQQTPGQGLQFLFEYFSETQRNKGNFPGRFSGRQFSNSRSEMNVSTLELGDSALYLCASSPQGQGMNGYTFGSGTRLTVV.

The V call is TRBV4-2, the J call TRBJ2-3; tentative D call: TRBD2 (6 bases). The CDR3 has 14 amino acids. The V end was cut by 4 bases, the J end by 0 bases, with 8 bases between. Germline assignment: CDR1 LGHNA and CDR2 YNFKEQ. The CDR3 sequence is CASSPSGSTDTQYF. The DNA of the CDR3 is TGTGCCAGCAGCCCCAGCGGGAGCACAGATACGCAGTATTTT.

The chain has TRBV19 and TRBJ2-7; possibly TRBD2 for D (5 bases). The germline gives CDR1 LNHDA, CDR2 SQIVND (reference sequence). V lost 1 base and J lost 2, with 12 bases in between. The CDR3 has 15 amino acids. The CDR3 loop is CASSIGTSTAYEQYF. The CDR3 DNA reads TGTGCCAGTAGTATAGGGACTTCAACCGCCTACGAGCAGTACTTC.

This chain links TRBV29-1 with TRBJ1-3; D call uncertain. V lost 2 bases, J lost 0 bases, and 5 bases lay in between. Germline V CDR1 and CDR2: SQVTM, ANQGSEA. The CDR3 sequence is 13 residues long. Here the CDR3 DNA reads TGCAGCGTTGAACTCTACTCTGGAAACACCATATATTTT. Translation gives CSVELYSGNTIYF.

The V and J genes are TRBV6-5 and TRBJ2-7; D possibly corresponds to TRBD2 (5 bases). The V and J ends lost 0 bases and 4 bases respectively, with 13 bases between them. The V gene's germline CDR1 is MNHEY and CDR2 SVGAGI. CDR3 length: 15 amino acids. The CDR3 loop reads CASSYSSLERYEQYF. The CDR3 DNA sequence: TGTGCCAGCAGTTACTCGAGCCTCGAGCGGTACGAGCAGTACTTC.

The chain combines TRBV2 with TRBJ2-3, with a tentative D call TRBD1 (7 bases). The V end was cut by 6 bases, the J end by 6 bases, with 16 bases between. The germline V gene has CDR1 SNHLY and CDR2 FYNNEI. The CDR3 consists of 14 residues. CDR3 loop: CASRLTGRPDTQYF. CDR3 bases: TGTGCCAGCAGGCTGACAGGGAGGCCCGATACGCAGTATTTT. Looking up the rest from reference TRBV2 and TRBJ2-3 gives the full variable domain: EPEVTQTPSHQVTQMGQEVILRCVPISNHLYFYWYRQILGQKVEFLVSFYNNEISEKSEIFDDQFSVERPDGSNFTLKIRSTKLEDSAMYFCASRLTGRPDTQYFGPGTRLTVL.

This chain connects TRBV7-9 to TRBJ1-2; no reliable D call. Trimming cost V 3 bases and J 3 bases, with 14 bases left between them. The length of the CDR3 is 15 residues. Germline lookup yields CDR1 SEHNR and CDR2 FQNEAQ (reference sequence). CDR3 protein: CASSLGPWTDYGYTF. CDR3 coding DNA: TGTGCCAGCAGCTTGGGCCCCTGGACTGACTATGGCTACACCTTC. Full variable domain (missing parts from reference TRBV7-9 and TRBJ1-2): DTGVSQNPRHKITKRGQNVTFRCDPISEHNRLYWYRQTLGQGPEFLTYFQNEAQLEKSRLLSDRFSAERPKGSFSTLEIQRTEQGDSAMYLCASSLGPWTDYGYTFGSGTRLTVV.

The chain combines TRBV4-1 with TRBJ2-7; TRBD2 agrees at 10 bases. The CDR3 contains 16 residues. Trimming removed 0 bases from V and 5 bases from J; junction bases left unmatched: 7. From germline, CDR1 is MGHRA and CDR2 YSYEKL. CDR3 bases: TGCGCCAGCAGCCAAGATCAAGCGGGGGGGCTAGACGAGCAGTACTTC. As protein: CASSQDQAGGLDEQYF.

This chain's CDR3 is CASSGGDRNSYEQYF. The CDR3 DNA follows: TGTGCCAGCAGCGGAGGGGACAGGAACTCCTACGAGCAGTACTTC. The V call is TRBV7-2, the J call TRBJ2-7; 8 bases are shared with TRBD1. V shed 5 bases, J shed 0 bases, and the junction held 6 bases outside the gene matches. Germline V gives CDR1 SGHTA, CDR2 FQGNSA. The CDR3 loop spans 15 amino acids.

The chain has TRBV6-5 and TRBJ2-5, with TRBD2 matching 10 bases. The J call is doubtful: the DNA matches TRBJ2-7 better. Germline V CDR1 and CDR2: MNHEY, SVGAGI. This CDR3 region has 15 residues. The CDR3 is CASSSGLADLYEQYF. CDR3 nucleotides: TGTGCCAGCAGTTCCGGACTAGCGGACCTATACGAGCAGTACTTC.

V gene TRBV27 combines with J gene TRBJ1-1; 9 bases fit TRBD1. The CDR3 has 13 amino acids. Germline-derived CDR1 and CDR2 are MNHEY and SMNVEV (reference sequence). The junction had 3 bases not matched to a gene; V was cut back by 4 bases and J by 6 bases. Here the CDR3 reads CASSSTGGSEAFF. CDR3 bases: TGTGCCAGCAGTTCTACAGGGGGCTCTGAAGCTTTCTTT.